Included here is one T cell receptor beta chain sequence, with context. Its antigen remains unknown. This sample was included in a study of cytomegalovirus exposure and HLA in healthy donors. Study information: The roughly 110 validation repertoires used the same platform as the roughly 610 first-cohort repertoires, a later analysis reported.

Trimming stripped 6 bases from V and 2 bases from J, with 17 bases between. Germline assignment: CDR1 MDHEN and CDR2 SYDVKM. This CDR3 has 15 residues. Overall study results and limits: Cytomegalovirus status, reportedly, was diagnosed with high specificity and sensitivity by the classifier. There were some public TCRs occurring in many donors, but most TCR sequences were rare. A subsequent analysis found that TCR clusters from the first cohort also tended to co-occur in the 130 or so validation repertoires, with 90% to 95% of cluster scores above 0.

Clones were sequenced by immunoSEQ multiplex PCR, and TCRdb holds only the in-frame ones, with some missing. The sample records some 240,000 clones, around 86% being singletons. The rearrangement uses TRBV28 and TRBJ2-7, with a weak D call TRBD2 (6 bases). The TCR originated in a woman between 18 and 29 years old in good health and CMV-seropositive. Sequenced: PBMCs. The CDR3 sequence is CASRETGTDAYEQYF. CDR3 sequence (DNA): TGTGCCAGCAGAGAAACCGGGACTGATGCCTACGAGCAGTACTTC.